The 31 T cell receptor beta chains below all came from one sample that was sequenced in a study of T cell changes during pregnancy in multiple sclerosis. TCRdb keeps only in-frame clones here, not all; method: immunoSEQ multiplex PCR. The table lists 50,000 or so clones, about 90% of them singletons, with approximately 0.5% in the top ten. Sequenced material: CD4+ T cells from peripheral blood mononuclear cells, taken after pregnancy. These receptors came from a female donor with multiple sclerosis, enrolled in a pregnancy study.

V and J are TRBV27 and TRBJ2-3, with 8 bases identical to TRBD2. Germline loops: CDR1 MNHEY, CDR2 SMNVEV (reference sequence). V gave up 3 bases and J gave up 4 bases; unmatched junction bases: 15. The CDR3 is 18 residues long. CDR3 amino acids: CASSFSLGTGGPPDTQYF. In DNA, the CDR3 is TGTGCCAGCAGTTTTTCCCTGGGAACGGGAGGGCCGCCAGATACGCAGTATTTT.

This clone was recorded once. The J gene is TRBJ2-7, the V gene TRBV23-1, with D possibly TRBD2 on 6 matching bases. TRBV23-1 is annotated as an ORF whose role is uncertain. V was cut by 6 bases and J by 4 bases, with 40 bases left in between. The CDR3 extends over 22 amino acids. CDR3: CASRPSPRGLGSAHSRRYEQYF. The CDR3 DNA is TGCGCCAGCAGACCCTCTCCCCGGGGACTGGGAAGCGCTCATTCCAGACGTTACGAGCAGTACTTC.

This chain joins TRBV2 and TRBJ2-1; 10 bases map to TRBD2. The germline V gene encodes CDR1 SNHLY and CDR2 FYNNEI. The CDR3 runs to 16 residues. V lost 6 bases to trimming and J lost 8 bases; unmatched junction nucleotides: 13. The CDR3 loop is CASSALDLAGDDEQFF. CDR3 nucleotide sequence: TGTGCCAGCAGCGCTCTCGACCTAGCGGGAGACGATGAGCAGTTCTTC.

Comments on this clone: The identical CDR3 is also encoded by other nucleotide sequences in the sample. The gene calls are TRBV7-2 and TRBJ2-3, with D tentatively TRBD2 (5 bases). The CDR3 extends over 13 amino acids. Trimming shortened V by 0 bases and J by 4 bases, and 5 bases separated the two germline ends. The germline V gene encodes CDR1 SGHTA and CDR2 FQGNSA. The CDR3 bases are TGTGCCAGCAGCTTAGCGGGAGCAGATACGCAGTATTTT. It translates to CASSLAGADTQYF.

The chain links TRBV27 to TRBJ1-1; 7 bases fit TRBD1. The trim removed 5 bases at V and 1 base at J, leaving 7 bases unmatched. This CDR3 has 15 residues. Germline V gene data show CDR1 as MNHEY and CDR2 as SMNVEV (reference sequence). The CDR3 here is CASSGHRGPNTEAFF. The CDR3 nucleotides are TGTGCCAGCAGTGGACACAGGGGCCCGAACACTGAAGCTTTCTTT.

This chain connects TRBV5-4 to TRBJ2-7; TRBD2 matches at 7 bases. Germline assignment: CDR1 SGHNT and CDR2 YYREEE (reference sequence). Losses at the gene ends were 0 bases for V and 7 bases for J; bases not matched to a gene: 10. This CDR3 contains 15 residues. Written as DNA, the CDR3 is TGTGCCAGCAGCTTGGGCGGGAGCTCGTTGAGAGAGCAGTACTTC. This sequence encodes CASSLGGSSLREQYF.

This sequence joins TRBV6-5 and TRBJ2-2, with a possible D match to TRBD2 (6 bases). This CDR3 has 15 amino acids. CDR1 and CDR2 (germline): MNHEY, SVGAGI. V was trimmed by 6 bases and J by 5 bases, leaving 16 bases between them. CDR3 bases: TGTGCCAGCAGGTACAGGAGGGAAGGAACCGGGGAGCTGTTTTTT. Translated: CASRYRREGTGELFF.

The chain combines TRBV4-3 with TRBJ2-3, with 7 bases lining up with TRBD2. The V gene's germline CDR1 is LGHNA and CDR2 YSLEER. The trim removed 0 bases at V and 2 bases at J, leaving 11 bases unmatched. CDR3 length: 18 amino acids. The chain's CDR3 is CASSQEFSGLADTDTQYF. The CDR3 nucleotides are TGCGCCAGCAGCCAAGAGTTCTCTGGCCTAGCGGACACAGATACGCAGTATTTT.

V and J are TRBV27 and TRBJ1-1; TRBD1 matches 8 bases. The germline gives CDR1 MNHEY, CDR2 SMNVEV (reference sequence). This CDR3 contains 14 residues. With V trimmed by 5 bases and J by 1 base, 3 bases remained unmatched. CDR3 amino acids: CASSRDRQNTEAFF. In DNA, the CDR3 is TGTGCCAGCAGTAGGGACAGGCAGAACACTGAAGCTTTCTTT.

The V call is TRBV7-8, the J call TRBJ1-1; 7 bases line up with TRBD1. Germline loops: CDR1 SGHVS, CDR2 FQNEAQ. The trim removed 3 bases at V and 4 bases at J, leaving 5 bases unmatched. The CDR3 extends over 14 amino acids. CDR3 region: CASSLSRGATEAFF. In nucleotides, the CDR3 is TGTGCCAGCAGCTTGAGCAGGGGGGCCACTGAAGCTTTCTTT.

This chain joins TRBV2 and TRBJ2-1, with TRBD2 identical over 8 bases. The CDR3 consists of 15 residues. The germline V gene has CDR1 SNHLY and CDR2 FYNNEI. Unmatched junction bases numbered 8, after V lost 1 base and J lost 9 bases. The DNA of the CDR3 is TGTGCCAGCAGTGAAGACAGCGGGAGTCCTATTGAGCAGTTCTTC. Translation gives CASSEDSGSPIEQFF.

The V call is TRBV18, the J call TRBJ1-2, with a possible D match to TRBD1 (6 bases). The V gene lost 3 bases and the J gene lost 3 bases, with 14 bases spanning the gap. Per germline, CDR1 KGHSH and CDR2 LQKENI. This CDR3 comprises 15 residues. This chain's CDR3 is CASSPIPDSDYGYTF. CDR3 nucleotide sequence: TGTGCCAGCTCACCCATCCCGGACAGCGACTATGGCTACACCTTC. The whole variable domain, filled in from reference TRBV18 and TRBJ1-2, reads NAGVMQNPRHLVRRRGQEARLRCSPMKGHSHVYWYRQLPEEGLKFMVYLQKENIIDESGMPKERFSAEFPKEGPSILRIQQVVRGDSAAYFCASSPIPDSDYGYTFGSGTRLTVV.

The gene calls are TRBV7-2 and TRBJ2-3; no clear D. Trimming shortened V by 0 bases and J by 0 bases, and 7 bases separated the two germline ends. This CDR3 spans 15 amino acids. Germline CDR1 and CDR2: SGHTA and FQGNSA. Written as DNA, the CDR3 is TGTGCCAGCAGCTTAGCGAGTCCAAGCACAGATACGCAGTATTTT. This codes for CASSLASPSTDTQYF.

The CDR3 DNA follows: TGTGCCAGCAGTGAATCGAGTGTTGGAGCTTTCTTT. Translation: CASSESSVGAFF. This rearrangement joins TRBV2 to TRBJ1-1; no firm D call. The CDR3 is 12 residues long. Looked up from germline, CDR1 is SNHLY and CDR2 is FYNNEI. V was cut by 2 bases and J by 10 bases, with 11 bases left in between.

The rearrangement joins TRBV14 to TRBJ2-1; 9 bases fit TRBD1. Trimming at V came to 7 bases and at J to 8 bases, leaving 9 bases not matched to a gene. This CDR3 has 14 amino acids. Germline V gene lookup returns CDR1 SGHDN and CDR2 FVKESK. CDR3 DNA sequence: TGTGCCAGCACCCCGGGACAGGGCCCGCATGAGCAGTTCTTC. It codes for CASTPGQGPHEQFF.

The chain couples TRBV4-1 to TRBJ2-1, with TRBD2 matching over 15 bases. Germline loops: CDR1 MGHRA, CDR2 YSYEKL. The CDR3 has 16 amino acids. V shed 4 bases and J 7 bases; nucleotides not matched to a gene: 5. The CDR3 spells CASSPTGTSGRNEQFF. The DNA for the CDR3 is TGCGCCAGCAGCCCCACCGGGACTAGCGGGAGGAATGAGCAGTTCTTC.

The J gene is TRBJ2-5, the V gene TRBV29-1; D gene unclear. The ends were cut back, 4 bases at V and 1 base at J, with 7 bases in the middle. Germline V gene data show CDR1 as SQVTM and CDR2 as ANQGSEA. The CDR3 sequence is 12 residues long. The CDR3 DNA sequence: TGCAGCGTTGGGCTCACCCAAGAGACCCAGTACTTC. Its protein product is CSVGLTQETQYF. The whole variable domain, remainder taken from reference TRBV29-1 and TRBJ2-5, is SAVISQKPSRDICQRGTSLTIQCQVDSQVTMMFWYRQQPGQSLTLIATANQGSEATYESGFVIDKFPISRPNLTFSTLTVSNMSPEDSSIYLCSVGLTQETQYFGPGTRLLVL.

CDR3 residues: CASSFPVSGTRNEQFF. In nucleotides, the CDR3 is TGTGCCAGCAGCTTTCCCGTCTCGGGGACAAGGAATGAGCAGTTCTTC. This chain joins TRBV5-4 and TRBJ2-1; D perhaps matches TRBD1 (6 bases). In germline, CDR1 is SGHNT, CDR2 YYREEE (reference sequence). The CDR3 has 16 residues. Deletions cut 2 bases from V and 7 bases from J, with 19 bases between.

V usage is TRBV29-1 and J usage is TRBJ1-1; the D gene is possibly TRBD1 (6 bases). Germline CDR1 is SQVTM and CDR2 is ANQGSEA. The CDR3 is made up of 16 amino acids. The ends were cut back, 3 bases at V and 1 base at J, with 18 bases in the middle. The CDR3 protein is CSVDKGDRTWNTEAFF. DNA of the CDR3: TGCAGCGTTGATAAGGGGGACCGGACGTGGAACACTGAAGCTTTCTTT.

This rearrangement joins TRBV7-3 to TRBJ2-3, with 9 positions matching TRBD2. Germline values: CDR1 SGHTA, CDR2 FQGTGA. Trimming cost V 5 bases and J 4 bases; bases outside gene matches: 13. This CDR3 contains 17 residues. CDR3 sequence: CASSPMGAGGRADTQYF. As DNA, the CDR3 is TGTGCCAGCAGCCCAATGGGAGCGGGAGGAAGGGCAGATACGCAGTATTTT. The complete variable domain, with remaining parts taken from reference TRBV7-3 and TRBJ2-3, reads GAGVSQTPSNKVTEKGKYVELRCDPISGHTALYWYRQSLGQGPEFLIYFQGTGAADDSGLPNDRFFAVRPEGSVSTLKIQRTERGDSAVYLCASSPMGAGGRADTQYFGPGTRLTVL.

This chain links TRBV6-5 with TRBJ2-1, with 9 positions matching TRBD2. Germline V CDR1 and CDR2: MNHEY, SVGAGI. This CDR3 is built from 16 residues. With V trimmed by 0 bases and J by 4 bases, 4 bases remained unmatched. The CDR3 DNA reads TGTGCCAGCAGTTACTCGGCGGGAGGGACTTACAATGAGCAGTTCTTC. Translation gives CASSYSAGGTYNEQFF.

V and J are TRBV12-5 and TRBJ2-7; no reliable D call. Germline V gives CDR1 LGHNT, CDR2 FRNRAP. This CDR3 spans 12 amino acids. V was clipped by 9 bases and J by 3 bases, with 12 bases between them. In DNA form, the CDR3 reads TGTGCTAGCGGTCGCAACGGCTACGAGCAGTACTTC. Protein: CASGRNGYEQYF.

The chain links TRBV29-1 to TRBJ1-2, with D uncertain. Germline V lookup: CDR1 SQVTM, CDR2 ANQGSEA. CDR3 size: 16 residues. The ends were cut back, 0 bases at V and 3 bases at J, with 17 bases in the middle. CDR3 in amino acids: CSVEDRLLEGDYGYTF. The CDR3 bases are TGCAGCGTTGAAGATCGGCTCTTGGAGGGTGACTATGGCTACACCTTC.

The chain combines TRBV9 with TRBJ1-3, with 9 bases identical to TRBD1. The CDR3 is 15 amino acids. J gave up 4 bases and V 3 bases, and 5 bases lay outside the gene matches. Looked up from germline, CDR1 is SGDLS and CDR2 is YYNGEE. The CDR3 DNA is TGTGCCAGCAGCGGCTACAGGGGGCTGGGAAACACCATATATTTT. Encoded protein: CASSGYRGLGNTIYF.

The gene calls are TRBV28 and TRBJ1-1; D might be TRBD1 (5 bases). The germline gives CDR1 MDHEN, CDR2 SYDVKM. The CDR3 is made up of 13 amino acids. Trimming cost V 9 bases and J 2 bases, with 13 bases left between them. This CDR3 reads CASFNRGNTEAFF. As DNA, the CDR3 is TGTGCCAGTTTTAATAGGGGAAACACTGAAGCTTTCTTT.

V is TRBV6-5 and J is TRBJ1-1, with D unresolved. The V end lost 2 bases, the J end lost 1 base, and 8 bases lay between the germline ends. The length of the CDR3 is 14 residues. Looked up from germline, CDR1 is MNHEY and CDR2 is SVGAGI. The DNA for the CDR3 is TGTGCCAGCAGTTACCCAGGAAAGAACACTGAAGCTTTCTTT. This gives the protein CASSYPGKNTEAFF.

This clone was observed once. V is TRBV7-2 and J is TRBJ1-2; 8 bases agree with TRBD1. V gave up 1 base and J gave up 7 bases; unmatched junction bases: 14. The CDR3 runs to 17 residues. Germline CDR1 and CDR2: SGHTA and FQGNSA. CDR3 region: CASSLVFGRGTGGGYTF. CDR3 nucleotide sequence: TGTGCCAGCAGCTTAGTCTTCGGTCGAGGGACAGGCGGTGGCTACACCTTC.

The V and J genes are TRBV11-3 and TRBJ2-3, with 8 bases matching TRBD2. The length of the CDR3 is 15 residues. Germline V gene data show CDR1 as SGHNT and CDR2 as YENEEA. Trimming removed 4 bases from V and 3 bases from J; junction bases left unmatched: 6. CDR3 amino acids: CASSYGGGMTDTQYF. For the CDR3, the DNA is TGTGCCAGCAGCTACGGGGGGGGAATGACAGATACGCAGTATTTT.

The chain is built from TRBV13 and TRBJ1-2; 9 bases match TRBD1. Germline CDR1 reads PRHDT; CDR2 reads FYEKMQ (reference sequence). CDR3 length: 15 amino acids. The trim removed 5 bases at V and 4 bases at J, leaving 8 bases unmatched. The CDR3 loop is CASSLDRGRPYGYTF. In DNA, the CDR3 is TGTGCCAGCAGCCTAGACAGGGGGAGACCCTATGGCTACACCTTC.

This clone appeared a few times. CDR3 in DNA: TGCGCCAGCAGTCAAATCGGACAGCCTCCCTCTGGAAACACCATATATTTT. Its protein is CASSQIGQPPSGNTIYF. The genes are TRBV23-1 and TRBJ1-3; tentative D call: TRBD1 (6 bases). TRBV23-1 is an open reading frame whose function is uncertain. The V gene lost 2 bases and the J gene lost 0 bases, with 14 bases spanning the gap. The CDR3 covers 17 residues.

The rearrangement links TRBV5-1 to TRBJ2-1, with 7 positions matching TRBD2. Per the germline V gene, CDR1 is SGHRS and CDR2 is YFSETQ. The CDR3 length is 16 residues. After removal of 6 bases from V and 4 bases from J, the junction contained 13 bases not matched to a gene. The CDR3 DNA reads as TGCGCCAGCAATATAAGGGGAGCGGGGCCTTACAATGAGCAGTTCTTC. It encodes CASNIRGAGPYNEQFF. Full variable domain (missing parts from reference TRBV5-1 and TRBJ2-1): KAGVTQTPRYLIKTRGQQVTLSCSPISGHRSVSWYQQTPGQGLQFLFEYFSETQRNKGNFPGRFSGRQFSNSRSEMNVSTLELGDSALYLCASNIRGAGPYNEQFFGPGTRLTVL.